These 22 T cell receptor beta chains were sequenced from one sample in a study of blood T cell repertoires in COVID-19. Sequenced by immunoSEQ multiplex PCR; TCRdb stores in-frame clones only, minus some. The sample has under 250,000 clones; roughly 88% are singletons. The sequenced sample was peripheral blood. The receptors originated from a woman aged 25 to 45 with COVID-19, enrolled during active disease.

In this sample, this clone turned up once. This chain links TRBV12-3 or TRBV12-4 with TRBJ1-2, with 7 bases identical to TRBD1. V gave up 5 bases and J gave up 4 bases; unmatched junction bases: 4. This CDR3 is built from 13 residues. CDR3 sequence (DNA): TGTGCCAGCAGTAAAGACAGGGTCTATGGCTACACCTTC. It encodes CASSKDRVYGYTF.

This clone was seen only a few times. The J gene is TRBJ1-2, the V gene TRBV7-9; D possibly corresponds to TRBD1 (6 bases). The CDR3 spans 16 residues. Germline assignment: CDR1 SEHNR and CDR2 FQNEAQ (reference sequence). Trimming took 5 bases from V and 0 from J, leaving 16 bases between them. The CDR3 loop is CASSDPVGGTNYGYTF. The CDR3 DNA reads as TGTGCCAGCAGCGATCCGGTAGGGGGAACTAACTATGGCTACACCTTC.

The chain links TRBV7-6 to TRBJ1-1; D unclear. CDR1 and CDR2 (germline): SGHVS, FNYEAQ. Trimming took off 3 bases at V and 0 bases at J, with 20 bases between the two ends. The CDR3 is made up of 18 amino acids. The CDR3 DNA sequence: TGTGCCAGCAGCTTTCGTTTCCGGGGTAGGGATTTGAACACTGAAGCTTTCTTT. This gives the protein CASSFRFRGRDLNTEAFF.

J is TRBJ2-7 and V is TRBV4-3; 7 nucleotides line up with TRBD1. CDR1 LGHNA and CDR2 YSLEER come from the germline V gene. Trimming removed 0 bases from V and 5 bases from J; junction bases left unmatched: 7. The CDR3 contains 15 residues. The CDR3 sequence: CASSQDPNRGHEQYF. Written as DNA, the CDR3 is TGCGCCAGCAGCCAAGATCCGAACAGGGGCCACGAGCAGTACTTC.

The rearrangement links TRBV28 to TRBJ1-2, with TRBD1 identical over 7 bases. Per germline, CDR1 MDHEN and CDR2 SYDVKM. This CDR3 is 14 amino acids long. The ends lost 6 bases at V and 1 base at J; junction bases unmatched: 5. CDR3 sequence reads: CASSPTGFNYGYTF. DNA for the CDR3: TGTGCCAGCAGCCCGACAGGGTTTAACTATGGCTACACCTTC.

The chain's CDR3 is CASSATGPVEQFF. The CDR3 nucleotides read TGTGCCAGCAGCGCAACTGGGCCGGTGGAGCAGTTCTTC. The chain recombines TRBV11-2 with TRBJ2-1; D is undetermined. Germline V gives CDR1 SGHAT, CDR2 FQNNGV. V lost 5 bases and J lost 10, with 15 bases in between. This CDR3 region has 13 residues. Drawing the rest from reference TRBV11-2 and TRBJ2-1, the complete variable domain is EAGVAQSPRYKIIEKRQSVAFWCNPISGHATLYWYQQILGQGPKLLIQFQNNGVVDDSQLPKDRFSAERLKGVDSTLKIQPAKLEDSAVYLCASSATGPVEQFFGPGTRLTVL.

The chain uses TRBV19 and TRBJ2-5; 9 nucleotides match TRBD2. This CDR3 region has 18 residues. Germline-derived CDR1 and CDR2 are LNHDA and SQIVND (reference sequence). V lost 1 base, J lost 9 bases, and 18 bases stayed unmatched. CDR3 coding DNA: TGTGCCAGTAGTATAGGGGCTAGCGGGATGGGGGGTCAATCCCCCCAGTACTTC. Protein sequence: CASSIGASGMGGQSPQYF.

This chain uses TRBV6-6 with TRBJ1-5, with D possibly TRBD1 on 5 matching bases. Trimming pared 5 bases from V and 4 bases from J, leaving 18 bases between. The CDR3 runs 16 residues. CDR1 MNHNY and CDR2 SVGAGI come from the germline V gene (reference sequence). This CDR3 reads CASSTTRGSLNQPQHF. In nucleotides, the CDR3 is TGTGCCAGCAGTACTACGCGGGGCAGTCTAAATCAGCCCCAGCATTTT.

The chain employs TRBV18 and TRBJ2-3, with unresolved D. The V gene lost 3 bases and the J gene lost 1 base, with 5 bases spanning the gap. Germline CDR1 is KGHSH and CDR2 is LQKENI. The CDR3 has 13 amino acids. This chain's CDR3 is CASSPQGTDTQYF. The CDR3 region has the DNA TGTGCCAGCTCACCCCAGGGCACAGATACGCAGTATTTT.

The J gene is TRBJ1-1, the V gene TRBV10-2; 9 bases are shared with TRBD1. The CDR3 runs 17 residues. V shed 3 bases and J 4 bases; nucleotides not matched to a gene: 12. Germline V CDR1 and CDR2: WSHSY, SAAADI. The CDR3 loop reads CASSDPPGQGRGTEAFF. The CDR3 DNA sequence: TGCGCCAGCAGTGATCCCCCCGGACAGGGGCGAGGCACTGAAGCTTTCTTT.

This chain joins TRBV6-5 and TRBJ1-1; D is unresolved. The CDR3 contains 13 residues. Trimming cost V 6 bases and J 5 bases, with 13 bases left between them. CDR1 is MNHEY, CDR2 SVGAGI, per germline. CDR3 sequence reads: CASRFAGFTEAFF. The CDR3 DNA reads TGTGCCAGCAGATTCGCGGGGTTTACTGAAGCTTTCTTT.

The genes are TRBV27 and TRBJ2-1, with D possibly being TRBD2 (5 bases). Germline loops: CDR1 MNHEY, CDR2 SMNVEV (reference sequence). The CDR3 sequence is 17 residues long. Between the trimmed V and J ends, which lost 3 bases and 0 bases, there was a span of 15 bases. CDR3 nucleotides: TGTGCCAGCAGTTTTTATGGACTCACAAGCTCCTACAATGAGCAGTTCTTC. It encodes CASSFYGLTSSYNEQFF.

The CDR3 here is CAISRTDQETQYF. The DNA for the CDR3 is TGTGCCATCAGCCGGACAGATCAAGAGACCCAGTACTTC. The chain has TRBV10-3 and TRBJ2-5; D is possibly TRBD1 (6 bases). Germline loops: CDR1 ENHRY, CDR2 SYGVKD. With 6 bases removed from V and 2 bases from J, the gap between germline ends came to 10 bases. There are 13 residues in the CDR3.

V usage is TRBV7-8 and J usage is TRBJ1-1; TRBD1 agrees at 12 bases. The V gene's germline CDR1 is SGHVS and CDR2 FQNEAQ. CDR3 size: 18 residues. The V segment lost 5 bases and the J segment 0 bases; nucleotides outside the gene matches: 10. The CDR3 nucleotides are TGTGCCAGCAGCATAGGGACAGGGGGCTTTGTCATGAACACTGAAGCTTTCTTT. It codes for CASSIGTGGFVMNTEAFF.

A single count supports this clone. This rearrangement joins TRBV7-2 to TRBJ2-5; 9 bases map to TRBD1. From germline, CDR1 is SGHTA and CDR2 FQGNSA. The CDR3 consists of 16 residues. V shed 5 bases and J 5 bases; nucleotides not matched to a gene: 12. The CDR3 protein is CASSITSGTGWETQYF. The CDR3 DNA follows: TGTGCCAGCAGCATAACCTCCGGGACAGGGTGGGAGACCCAGTACTTC.

V is TRBV19 and J is TRBJ1-5; D gene uncertain. The ends were cut back, 3 bases at V and 7 bases at J, with 10 bases in the middle. Germline-derived CDR1 and CDR2 are LNHDA and SQIVND (reference sequence). The CDR3 spans 13 residues. The CDR3 nucleotides are TGTGCCAGTAGTATTGGGCAAAGACAGCCCCAGCATTTT. Residues: CASSIGQRQPQHF.

This chain uses TRBV7-2 with TRBJ1-2, with D tentatively TRBD1 (6 bases). Per germline, CDR1 SGHTA and CDR2 FQGNSA. Trimming pared 1 base from V and 4 bases from J, leaving 10 bases between. The CDR3 loop spans 14 amino acids. The CDR3: CASSLGDTSYGYTF. For the CDR3, the DNA is TGTGCCAGCAGCTTAGGGGACACCTCCTATGGCTACACCTTC.

The V and J genes are TRBV2 and TRBJ1-4; D unresolved. V lost 3 bases and J 3 bases, leaving 17 bases between the germline ends. The CDR3 is 17 amino acids. CDR1 SNHLY and CDR2 FYNNEI come from the germline V gene. CDR3 in amino acids: CASSESLLVGANEKLFF. CDR3 DNA sequence: TGTGCCAGCAGTGAGTCCTTGTTGGTCGGAGCTAATGAAAAACTGTTTTTT. Filled out from reference TRBV2 and TRBJ1-4, the complete variable domain reads EPEVTQTPSHQVTQMGQEVILRCVPISNHLYFYWYRQILGQKVEFLVSFYNNEISEKSEIFDDQFSVERPDGSNFTLKIRSTKLEDSAMYFCASSESLLVGANEKLFFGSGTQLSVL.

This chain connects TRBV3-1 (or the pseudogene TRBV3-2) to TRBJ2-7, with D possibly TRBD2 on 5 matching bases. CDR3 length: 15 amino acids. Trimming pared 5 bases from V and 6 bases from J, leaving 20 bases between. Looked up from germline, CDR1 is LGHDT and CDR2 is YNNKEL (reference sequence). The DNA for the CDR3 is TGTGCCAGCAGCACAAGGGAGCCGGGGTTAACCGAGCAGTACGTC. Its translation: CASSTREPGLTEQYV.

The chain recombines TRBV9 with TRBJ1-2; no reliable D call. Germline assignment: CDR1 SGDLS and CDR2 YYNGEE. V was cut by 1 base and J by 6 bases, with 13 bases left in between. The CDR3 totals 14 residues. The CDR3 sequence is CASSVSATTDGYTF. The CDR3 nucleotides are TGTGCCAGCAGCGTATCGGCCACTACGGATGGCTACACCTTC.

DNA of the CDR3: TGTGCCTTGCGGGGACAGCCGAATGAAAAACTGTTTTTT. Amino acids: CALRGQPNEKLFF. V usage is TRBV30 and J usage is TRBJ1-4; TRBD1 matches at 7 bases. Germline V gene sequence: CDR1 GTSNPN, CDR2 SVGIG (reference sequence). V gave up 7 bases and J gave up 5 bases; unmatched junction bases: 7. This CDR3 spans 13 amino acids.

V usage is TRBV10-1 and J usage is TRBJ2-3; 11 bases agree with TRBD2. This CDR3 is built from 12 residues. CDR1 is WNHNN and CDR2 is SYGVQD in the germline V gene (reference sequence). The V and J ends lost 10 bases and 5 bases, in that order; junction bases with no gene match: 2. For the CDR3, the DNA is TGCGCCACCGGACTAGCGGGAGATACGCAGTATTTT. Translating gives CATGLAGDTQYF.